The rows below give T cell receptor beta chains drawn from one sample of a study of brain T cells in children with intractable seizures. The protocol was immunoSEQ multiplex PCR, while the TCRdb copy is restricted to in-frame clones and leaves out a portion. The sample holds 110,000 or so clones, approximately 94% seen once. This sample comprised peripheral blood, obtained at surgery. Receptors were obtained from a boy under three years old with hemimegalencephaly and intractable seizures. The CDR3 runs from the conserved cysteine through the conserved F or W. Each record gives: V gene, J gene, clone size, D gene, CDR3 DNA, CDR3 protein. The D gene is left open where the match is weak. Clone sizes are given selectively: once, few, many, or a class where the clone is expanded.

V: TRBV5-1
J: TRBJ2-2
size: once
D: TRBD2
DNA: TGCGCCAGCAGCTCCCTAGCGGGTTTGGTGGGCACCGGGGAGCTGTTTTTT
CDR3: CASSSLAGLVGTGELFF

V: TRBV5-1
J: TRBJ2-1
size: NA
D: NA
DNA: TGCGCCAGCAGCTTGGACGGAGTTGGCGGGTTGGGGCGCAATGAGCAGTTCTTC
CDR3: CASSLDGVGGLGRNEQFF

V: TRBV30
J: TRBJ2-1
size: once
D: TRBD2
DNA: TGTGCCTGGAGTGTTGGACTAGCGGGAGTGGGGCATGAGCAGTTCTTC
CDR3: CAWSVGLAGVGHEQFF

V: TRBV28
J: TRBJ1-1
size: NA
D: NA
DNA: TGTGCCAGCAGTTTATGGGGGGGGAACACTGAAGCTTTCTTT
CDR3: CASSLWGGNTEAFF

V: TRBV6-5
J: TRBJ1-4
size: NA
D: NA
DNA: TGTGCCAGCAGTTTGACAGCAACTAATGAAAAACTGTTTTTT
CDR3: CASSLTATNEKLFF

V: TRBV11-3
J: TRBJ2-7
size: NA
D: NA
DNA: TGTGCCAGCAGCTTACAGGTTGTCGAGCAGTACTTC
CDR3: CASSLQVVEQYF

V: TRBV5-1
J: TRBJ2-7
size: NA
D: NA
DNA: TGCGCCAGCAGCACGACGGACCCGGGGAACGAGCAGTACTTC
CDR3: CASSTTDPGNEQYF

V: TRBV5-6
J: TRBJ1-5
size: NA
D: TRBD1
DNA: TGTGCCAGCAGCTCATGGACAGGGACCAATCAGCCCCAGCATTTT
CDR3: CASSSWTGTNQPQHF

V: TRBV3-1/TRBV3-2
J: TRBJ2-1
size: NA
D: TRBD2
DNA: TGTGCCAGCAGCCAAGATTCCCCGCTAACTAGCGGGAGGGCCCCTTTTGACAATGAGCAGTTCTTC
CDR3: CASSQDSPLTSGRAPFDNEQFF

V: TRBV12-3/TRBV12-4
J: TRBJ1-2
size: NA
D: NA
DNA: TGTGCCAGCAGTTATGGACCAAATGGCTACACCTTC
CDR3: CASSYGPNGYTF

V: TRBV6-5
J: TRBJ1-1
size: NA
D: NA
DNA: TGTGCCAGCAGTTACTTATCCCAGCCTGAAGCTTTCTTT
CDR3: CASSYLSQPEAFF

V: TRBV10-1
J: TRBJ2-7
size: once
D: NA
DNA: TGCGCCAGCAGGGGGGGGCGTTCCTACGAGCAGTACTTC
CDR3: CASRGGRSYEQYF

V: TRBV10-3
J: TRBJ2-2
size: NA
D: NA
DNA: TGTGCCATCAGTGAGTCACGGAACACCGGGGAGCTGTTTTTT
CDR3: CAISESRNTGELFF

V: TRBV10-2
J: TRBJ2-1
size: NA
D: NA
DNA: TGCGCCAGCACCAGGGGCACCTACAATGAGCAGTTCTTC
CDR3: CASTRGTYNEQFF

V: TRBV5-5
J: TRBJ1-1
size: NA
D: NA
DNA: TGTGCCAGCAGCCCGCCTGGCAGGATGAACACTGAAGCTTTCTTT
CDR3: CASSPPGRMNTEAFF

V: TRBV7-2
J: TRBJ2-5
size: NA
D: NA
DNA: TGTGCCAGCAGCTCCAGACTAGTTTGGGAGACCCAGTACTTC
CDR3: CASSSRLVWETQYF

V: TRBV15
J: TRBJ2-7
size: NA
D: NA
DNA: TGTGCCACCAGCAGTCTACGGGGTCGAGCCTACGAGCAGTACTTC
CDR3: CATSSLRGRAYEQYF

V: TRBV5-1
J: TRBJ2-3
size: NA
D: TRBD2
DNA: TGCGCCAGCAGCTCGCCTAGCGGGAGGGCCGCGGATACGCAGTATTTT
CDR3: CASSSPSGRAADTQYF

V: TRBV11-3
J: TRBJ1-1
size: NA
D: TRBD1
DNA: TGTGCCAGCAGCTTAGGGGACAGGGAGAGCACTGAAGCTTTCTTT
CDR3: CASSLGDRESTEAFF

V: TRBV12-1
J: TRBJ2-7
size: few
D: NA
DNA: TGTGCCAGCAGCTTTAGAGAACTAGCGGGAGCTAGCGGGACCTACGAGCAGTACTTC
CDR3: CASSFRELAGASGTYEQYF

V: TRBV27
J: TRBJ1-2
size: few
D: TRBD1
DNA: TGTGCCAGCAGTTCCCTGGAGATGACAGGGCCGAATTTCTATGGCTACACCTTC
CDR3: CASSSLEMTGPNFYGYTF

V: TRBV6-6
J: TRBJ2-7
size: NA
D: TRBD2
DNA: TGTGCCAGCACACGGGAGGGCCCCTACGAGCAGTACTTC
CDR3: CASTREGPYEQYF

V: TRBV16
J: TRBJ2-7
size: NA
D: TRBD1
DNA: TGTGCCAGCAGCCAATCGGGACAGGGGGCGCGAGACGAGCAGTACTTC
CDR3: CASSQSGQGARDEQYF

V: TRBV28
J: TRBJ2-5
size: NA
D: NA
DNA: TGTGCCAGCAGTTTAATAGGGGAGACCCAGTACTTC
CDR3: CASSLIGETQYF

V: TRBV5-1
J: TRBJ2-7
size: NA
D: TRBD1
DNA: TGCGCCAGCAGCTTGCGACAGGGTGGTTCCTACGAGCAGTACTTC
CDR3: CASSLRQGGSYEQYF

V: TRBV7-9
J: TRBJ1-2
size: once
D: NA
DNA: TGTGCCAGCAGCTCGACAGGCTTGGGCTATGGCTACACCTTC
CDR3: CASSSTGLGYGYTF

V: TRBV14
J: TRBJ2-3
size: NA
D: NA
DNA: TGTGCCAGCAGCCCCTATACGAGCACAGATACGCAGTATTTT
CDR3: CASSPYTSTDTQYF

V: TRBV5-6
J: TRBJ1-1
size: NA
D: NA
DNA: TGTGCCAGCAGCTTGAAGGCGGTGAACACTGAAGCTTTCTTT
CDR3: CASSLKAVNTEAFF

V: TRBV3-1/TRBV3-2
J: TRBJ1-6
size: NA
D: NA
DNA: TGTGCCAGCAGCCAAGTCCAGGGAGGTATTAGAAATTCACCCCTCCACTTT
CDR3: CASSQVQGGIRNSPLHF

V: TRBV6-5
J: TRBJ2-1
size: NA
D: TRBD2
DNA: TGTGCCAGCAGTCCGGGACTAGCGGGAGTAGAGGAGCAGTTCTTC
CDR3: CASSPGLAGVEEQFF

V: TRBV11-1
J: TRBJ1-2
size: NA
D: TRBD1
DNA: TGTGCCAGCAGCCCCCCGCGGACAGGGTCCTACACCTTC
CDR3: CASSPPRTGSYTF

V: TRBV2
J: TRBJ2-7
size: NA
D: NA
DNA: TGTGCCAGCAGTGAATCGAGCGGGTTGGCTTCCTACGAGCAGTACTTC
CDR3: CASSESSGLASYEQYF

V: TRBV5-6
J: TRBJ2-4
size: NA
D: TRBD2
DNA: TGTGCCAGCAGCCCCGGGGTAGCGGGGAAAAACATTCAGTACTTC
CDR3: CASSPGVAGKNIQYF

V: TRBV7-9
J: TRBJ1-4
size: NA
D: TRBD1
DNA: TGTGCCAGCAGCCCCGGGACAGGGGCAGAACTGTTTTTT
CDR3: CASSPGTGAELFF

V: TRBV6-1
J: TRBJ2-7
size: NA
D: NA
DNA: TGTGCCAGCAGTGAAGTAGCGTACGAGCAGTACTTC
CDR3: CASSEVAYEQYF

V: TRBV19
J: TRBJ2-3
size: NA
D: TRBD2
DNA: TGTGCCAGTAGTAGACTAGCGGGAGGGCCAGATACGCAGTATTTT
CDR3: CASSRLAGGPDTQYF